The clone carrying this T cell receptor beta chain occurred a few times. What it binds is not known. The sample belongs to a study of cytomegalovirus exposure and HLA in healthy donors. Study-wide points: High sensitivity and specificity were reportedly achieved when the classifier diagnosed cytomegalovirus status.

Germline V gene lookup returns CDR1 SGHTA and CDR2 FQGTGA. The CDR3 is made up of 14 amino acids. Trimming cost V 5 bases and J 4 bases, with 14 bases left between them. The primer mix had 60 Vbeta and 13 Jbeta primers. Sequencing was performed with immunoSEQ multiplex PCR; in TCRdb, only in-frame clones are kept and a portion is missing. The profile shows roughly 98,000 clones, about two thirds of them singletons. The chain carries TRBV7-3 and TRBJ1-1; no firm D call. The clonotype was recovered from a woman aged 25 to 39 in good health and CMV-seropositive. Sequencing was carried out using PBMCs. DNA of the CDR3: TGTGCCAGCAGCGCACAATCAGCAGGCACTGAAGCTTTCTTT. Its translation is CASSAQSAGTEAFF.